The 17 T cell receptor beta chains given below trace back to one sample, sequenced in a study of a mutant IDH1 vaccine in newly diagnosed glioma. These TCRs' antigens remain unknown. Clones were sequenced by immunoSEQ multiplex PCR, and TCRdb holds only the in-frame ones, with some missing. The profile covers tens of thousands of clones, with roughly 80% appearing a single time and roughly 5% taken by the ten largest. The time point here: week 35, safety follow-up. Every vaccine dose comprised 300 ug of mutant IDH1 20-mer peptide plus topical imiquimod. The sample consisted of PBMCs, taken from a glioma patient whose treatment included an IDH1 peptide vaccine. These receptors originate from a man aged 40-55 years with glioma.

This chain connects TRBV7-2 to TRBJ2-1, with 8 bases matching TRBD1. Unmatched junction bases numbered 6, after V lost 4 bases and J lost 7 bases. Per germline, CDR1 SGHTA and CDR2 FQGNSA. The CDR3 is 14 amino acids. The CDR3 sequence is CASSSPDRVNEQFF. For the CDR3, the DNA is TGTGCCAGCAGCTCGCCGGACAGGGTTAATGAGCAGTTCTTC.

The V and J genes are TRBV5-6 and TRBJ1-5; no reliable D call. CDR1 SGHDT and CDR2 YYEEEE come from the germline V gene. This CDR3 is built from 16 residues. The V gene lost 0 bases and the J gene lost 5 bases, with 15 bases spanning the gap. In nucleotides, the CDR3 is TGTGCCAGCAGCTTGGGGACCATTTATCCTTATCAGCCCCAGCATTTT. Residues: CASSLGTIYPYQPQHF.

V usage is TRBV2 and J usage is TRBJ2-7; D gene uncertain. The CDR3 is made up of 11 amino acids. Germline values: CDR1 SNHLY, CDR2 FYNNEI. V was cut by 8 bases and J by 3 bases, with 8 bases left in between. The CDR3: CASGQDYEQYF. CDR3 DNA: TGTGCCAGCGGTCAAGACTACGAGCAGTACTTC.

V and J are TRBV9 and TRBJ2-1, with D tentatively TRBD2 (7 bases). The V end lost 4 bases, the J end lost 7 bases, and 18 bases lay between the germline ends. This CDR3 is 15 amino acids long. The germline V gene encodes CDR1 SGDLS and CDR2 YYNGEE. CDR3 nucleotide sequence: TGTGCCAGCAGCTCTTTAGGGGGGGCCAGAAATGAGCAGTTCTTC. Amino acid sequence: CASSSLGGARNEQFF.

The chain carries TRBV6-5 and TRBJ1-1; 7 bases agree with TRBD1. With V trimmed by 7 bases and J by 1 base, 6 bases remained unmatched. The CDR3 is made up of 14 amino acids. Germline V gene lookup returns CDR1 MNHEY and CDR2 SVGAGI. CDR3 sequence: CASIRQGWNTEAFF. CDR3 coding DNA: TGTGCCAGCATAAGACAGGGTTGGAACACTGAAGCTTTCTTT.

The chain carries TRBV29-1 and TRBJ2-7; TRBD1 matches 10 bases. CDR3 length equals 15 residues. J was trimmed by 2 bases and V by 6 bases; bases with no gene match: 10. CDR1 and CDR2 (germline): SQVTM, ANQGSEA. The CDR3: CSVISGTGVAYEQYF. In DNA, the CDR3 is TGCAGCGTCATTTCAGGGACAGGGGTGGCCTACGAGCAGTACTTC.

Notes on this clone: The sample has other DNA sequences that encode this CDR3 too. The V gene is TRBV6-5, the J gene TRBJ2-3, with D perhaps TRBD1 (6 bases). Germline CDR1 reads MNHEY; CDR2 reads SVGAGI. With 5 bases removed from V and 1 base from J, the gap between germline ends came to 10 bases. CDR3 length: 14 amino acids. This CDR3 is CASSAGAGTDTQYF. The CDR3 DNA reads TGTGCCAGCAGTGCAGGGGCCGGCACAGATACGCAGTATTTT.

The chain links TRBV4-2 to TRBJ2-3, with 14 bases aligning to TRBD2. V was pared by 0 bases and J by 9 bases, with 5 bases of the junction left unmatched. CDR1 and CDR2 (germline): LGHNA, YNFKEQ. The CDR3 has 16 amino acids. CDR3 in DNA: TGTGCCAGCAGCCAAGATCTGGGACTAGCGGGGGAAACGCAGTATTTT. Its translation is CASSQDLGLAGETQYF.

This clone was seen a handful of times. The chain links TRBV2 to TRBJ1-2; 9 bases agree with TRBD1. Trimming took 4 bases from V and 8 from J; bases not matched to a gene: 8. This CDR3 contains 14 residues. Germline V gives CDR1 SNHLY, CDR2 FYNNEI. CDR3 coding DNA: TGTGCCAGCAGTGTCCGACAGGGGGGAAGCGGCTACACCTTC. This gives the protein CASSVRQGGSGYTF.

The chain employs TRBV13 and TRBJ2-5; possible D gene TRBD1, 6 bases. The J call is in doubt because the DNA end fits TRBJ2-7 better. Germline V gives CDR1 PRHDT, CDR2 FYEKMQ (reference sequence). The CDR3 runs to 14 residues. The CDR3 DNA reads TGTGCCAGCAGCTTCGGACAGAGCCAGGACGAGCAGTACTTC. As protein: CASSFGQSQDEQYF.

The chain carries TRBV6-1 and TRBJ2-7; maybe TRBD2 (6 bases). Germline lookup yields CDR1 MNHNS and CDR2 SASEGT. V was trimmed by 6 bases and J by 5 bases, leaving 14 bases between them. There are 13 residues in the CDR3. The CDR3 region is CASSPGVGDEQYF. DNA for the CDR3: TGTGCCAGCAGCCCGGGGGTCGGAGACGAGCAGTACTTC.

V usage is TRBV11-2 and J usage is TRBJ2-1; D ambiguous. Trimming took 5 bases from V and 5 from J, leaving 16 bases between them. Per the germline V gene, CDR1 is SGHAT and CDR2 is FQNNGV. CDR3 length: 15 amino acids. The CDR3 DNA reads TGTGCCAGCAGCCTAATGTGGAAAAGAGACAATGAGCAGTTCTTC. This gives the protein CASSLMWKRDNEQFF. Complete variable domain (other parts from reference TRBV11-2 and TRBJ2-1): EAGVAQSPRYKIIEKRQSVAFWCNPISGHATLYWYQQILGQGPKLLIQFQNNGVVDDSQLPKDRFSAERLKGVDSTLKIQPAKLEDSAVYLCASSLMWKRDNEQFFGPGTRLTVL.

The chain recombines TRBV15 with TRBJ1-2; perhaps TRBD1 as D (5 bases). The ends were cut back, 1 base at V and 4 bases at J, with 13 bases in the middle. The CDR3 length is 15 residues. Germline CDR1 and CDR2: LNHNV and YYDKDF (reference sequence). The CDR3 coding sequence is TGTGCCACCAGCAGAGTCGCAGGGTTAGCCTATGGCTACACCTTC. The encoded protein is CATSRVAGLAYGYTF.

The chain combines TRBV10-1 with TRBJ2-1; TRBD1 matches 7 bases. The CDR3 is 14 amino acids. V was pared by 5 bases and J by 0 bases, with 1 base of the junction left unmatched. CDR1 and CDR2 from the germline V gene are WNHNN and SYGVQD (reference sequence). The DNA for the CDR3 is TGCGCCAGCAGTCGGGACAGCTCCTACAATGAGCAGTTCTTC. Protein product: CASSRDSSYNEQFF.

V is TRBV5-4 and J is TRBJ1-1; possibly TRBD1 for D (5 bases). Germline V lookup: CDR1 SGHNT, CDR2 YYREEE (reference sequence). The CDR3 runs to 16 residues. The V gene lost 6 bases and the J gene lost 0 bases, with 18 bases spanning the gap. CDR3 amino acids: CASTPLRGVLNTEAFF. The CDR3, as DNA: TGTGCCAGCACCCCGCTGAGGGGCGTCCTGAACACTGAAGCTTTCTTT.

The chain carries TRBV2 and TRBJ2-7, with 7 bases aligning to TRBD1. Trimming removed 6 bases from V and 6 bases from J; junction bases left unmatched: 14. Germline V gene sequence: CDR1 SNHLY, CDR2 FYNNEI. The CDR3 is 15 residues long. The CDR3 DNA sequence: TGTGCCAGCAGCACGGACAGGACACCCACAGGCGAGCAGTACTTC. It encodes CASSTDRTPTGEQYF.

This chain joins TRBV9 and TRBJ2-5; a weak D match, TRBD2 (5 bases). Trimming took off 0 bases at V and 4 bases at J, with 13 bases between the two ends. In germline, CDR1 is SGDLS, CDR2 YYNGEE. The CDR3 has 15 amino acids. This CDR3 is CASSVATRGGETQYF. The CDR3 coding sequence is TGTGCCAGCAGCGTAGCCACTAGAGGAGGAGAGACCCAGTACTTC.